This TCR beta chain was profiled in a study of T cell changes during pregnancy in multiple sclerosis. Trimming took off 6 bases at V and 0 bases at J, with 21 bases between the two ends. The CDR3 is 17 residues long. CDR1 and CDR2 (germline): SGHDT, YYEEEE. Here immunoSEQ multiplex PCR was the method, and the copy in TCRdb shows in-frame clones only, minus some. The data show 50,000 or so clones, with roughly 94% seen just once and approximately 0.31% held by the top ten. This sequence joins TRBV5-6 and TRBJ1-2; D gene uncertain. The sequence came from a female donor with multiple sclerosis, enrolled in a pregnancy study. Sequenced here: CD4+ T cells from peripheral blood mononuclear cells, sampled in the third trimester of pregnancy. CDR3 DNA sequence: TGTGCCAGCACAACCTCCCACACAGCCGGTGCTAACTATGGCTACACCTTC. Translating it yields CASTTSHTAGANYGYTF.